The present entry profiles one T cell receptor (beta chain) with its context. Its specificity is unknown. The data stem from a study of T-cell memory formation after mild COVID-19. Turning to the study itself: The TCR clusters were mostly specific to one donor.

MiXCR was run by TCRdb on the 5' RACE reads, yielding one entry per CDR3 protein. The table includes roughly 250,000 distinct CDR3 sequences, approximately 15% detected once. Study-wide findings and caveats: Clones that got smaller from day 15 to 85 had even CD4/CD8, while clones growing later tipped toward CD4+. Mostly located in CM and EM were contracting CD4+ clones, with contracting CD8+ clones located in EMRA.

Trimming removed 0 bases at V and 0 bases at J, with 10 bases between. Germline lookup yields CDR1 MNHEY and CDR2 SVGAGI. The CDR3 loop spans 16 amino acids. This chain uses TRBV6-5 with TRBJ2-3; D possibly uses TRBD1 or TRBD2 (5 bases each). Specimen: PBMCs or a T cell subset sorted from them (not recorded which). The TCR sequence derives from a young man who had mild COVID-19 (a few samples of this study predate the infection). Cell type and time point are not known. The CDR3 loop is CASSYSDGASTDTQYF. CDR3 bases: TGTGCCAGCAGTTACTCGGACGGGGCTAGCACAGATACGCAGTATTTT.